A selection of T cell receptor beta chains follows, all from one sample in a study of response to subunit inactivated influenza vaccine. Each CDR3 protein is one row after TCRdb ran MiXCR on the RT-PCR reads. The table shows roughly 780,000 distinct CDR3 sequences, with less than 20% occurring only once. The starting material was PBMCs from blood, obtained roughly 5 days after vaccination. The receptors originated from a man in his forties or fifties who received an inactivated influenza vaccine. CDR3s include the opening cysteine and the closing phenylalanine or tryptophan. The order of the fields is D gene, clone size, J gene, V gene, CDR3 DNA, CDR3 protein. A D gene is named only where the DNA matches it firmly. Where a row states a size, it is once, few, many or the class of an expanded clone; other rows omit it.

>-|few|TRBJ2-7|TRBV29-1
TGCAGCGTGGGGGAGGACCCGGGAGAGCAGTACTTC
CSVGEDPGEQYF
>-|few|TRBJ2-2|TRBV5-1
TGCGCCAGCAGCTTGGCCGGAGGGGACTTCACCGGGGAGCTGTTTTTT
CASSLAGGDFTGELFF
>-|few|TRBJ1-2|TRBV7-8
TGTGCCAGCAGCTTAGGGCTGTCTTATGGCTACACCTTC
CASSLGLSYGYTF
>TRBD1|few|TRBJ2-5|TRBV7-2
TGTGCCAGCGGTTACAGGGGGCGCGAAAAGACCCAGTACTTC
CASGYRGREKTQYF
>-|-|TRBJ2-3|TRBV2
TGTGCCGGAGGCGGCGGGGCTAGCACAGATACGCAGTATTTT
CAGGGGASTDTQYF
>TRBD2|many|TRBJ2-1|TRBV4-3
TGCGCCAGCAGCCCTAGGACTAGCGGGAGAGAAGTGGGTGCTAACAATGAGCAGTTCTTC
CASSPRTSGREVGANNEQFF
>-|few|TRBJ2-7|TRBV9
TGTGCCAGCAGCGTAGGCTACGGGACCCCCATGAGAACCTACGAGCAGTACTTC
CASSVGYGTPMRTYEQYF
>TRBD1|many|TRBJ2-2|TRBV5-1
TGCGCCAGCAGAGGACAGGGTATGTCCGGGGAGCTGTTTTTT
CASRGQGMSGELFF
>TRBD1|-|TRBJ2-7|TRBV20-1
TGCAGTGCTAGACCCCCGGGACAGCCAGCCTACGAGCAGTACTTC
CSARPPGQPAYEQYF
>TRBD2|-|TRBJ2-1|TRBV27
TGTGCCAGCAGTCCGATACTACTAGCGGGCTCCAATGAGCAGTTCTTC
CASSPILLAGSNEQFF
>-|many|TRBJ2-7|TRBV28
TGTGCCAGCAGTCCCTCCAGCTCCTACGAGCAGTACTTC
CASSPSSSYEQYF